This record covers a single T cell receptor beta chain. The antigen is undetermined. The germline V gene has CDR1 SGDLS and CDR2 YYNGEE. Trimming pared 0 bases from V and 2 bases from J, leaving 15 bases between. This CDR3 region has 16 residues. The data were obtained in a study of spatial heterogeneity in lung cancer. Sample time point: sample taken at primary tumor resection. Without sorting, whole RNA was sequenced from tumor, nontumor lung or frozen PBMC. Study-wide results and limits: One measure, the expanded intratumoral alpha and beta TCR count, tracked tumor mutation counts.

From the 5' RACE reads, TCRdb called clonotypes with MiXCR, one entry per CDR3 protein. The profile shows around 1,600 distinct CDR3 sequences, 8% to 10% of them singletons. The chain links TRBV9 to TRBJ2-7, with D uncertain. The source of this sequence is a male donor with early-stage non-small cell lung cancer. This material consisted of lung tumor tissue, taken at surgery. The CDR3 DNA reads TGTGCCAGCAGCGTAGGGGTGGGAATTTACCCCTACGAGCAGTACTTC. It is translated as CASSVGVGIYPYEQYF.